This TCR beta chain comes out of a study of CD4 T cells in relation to SARS-CoV-2 and coronaviruses (dated by TCRdb to the early 2020s). Broadly, across the study: In the ViraFEST assay, PBMCs were grown with antigen for about eleven days, and TCR beta CDR3s were then sequenced to identify antigen-specific clonal expansions. HLA restriction was mapped for shared crossreactive spike epitopes using patient-derived lymphoblastoid cell lines. The full convalescent cohort of around 12 patients had a median age of about 37 years, ranging from roughly 21 to 80 years. Samples from a few pre-COVID donors and the naive versus memory experiments were sequenced with the Adaptive Biotechnologies TCR-sequencing kit; other data were Illumina-based. Among the roughly twelve convalescent patients, 8 males and 4 females were included, and two of the subjects were Hispanic. A different, Illumina-based TCR-beta assay was used to sequence expansion assays from other donors in the study. At the level of individual TCR clonotypes, the study measured memory CD4+ T cell crossreactivity between SARS-CoV-2 spike protein and common cold coronavirus spike proteins.

About this clone: It lacks a known antigen. No quality values exist for individual bases; no much larger clone is one base distant.

CEF-cultured naive and memory CD4+ T cell DNA received survey-level immunoSEQ TCR-beta sequencing. The paper's data handling went like this. During preprocessing, nonproductive sequences were discarded, as were any CDR3s that did not begin with C, did not end with F or W, or were shorter than 7 amino acids. The MANAFEST web app identified antigen-specific clonotypes based on expansion compared with the reference and other culture wells. A clone counted as positive if significantly expanded in 2 of 3 replicate wells versus the reference culture at FDR below 0.05. For a clone to be considered positive, significant expansion relative to all other tandem wells and an odds ratio above 5 were also required. Cultured and uncultured naive and memory CD4+ repertoires were searched for previously identified spike- and CEF-reactive CDR3s. Pairwise Levenshtein distance, computed with the stringdist R package after three terminal residues were trimmed from each end, was used as the measure of CDR3 homology. What TCRdb holds here is the immuneACCESS table cut down to in-frame rearrangements. Part of the clones is not present; checked against another copy, under half of the missing clones reflect an unresolved V gene, and the others are unexplained. D and trimming come from the DNA, and the V and J calls and clone size come from that table. The sample table lists 41,000 or so clones, 84% of them with a count of one. Together, the top ten hold about 1.2% of the sample.

Naive and memory CD4+ T cells were separated from cryopreserved PBMCs by CD4 enrichment followed by EasySep naive CD4+ T cell enrichment. Sorted naive or memory CD4+ T cells (about 9.6 x 10^4) were grown at a 1:1 ratio with T cell-depleted PBMCs and CEF peptides for roughly eleven days. Triplicate replicate wells were generally used for each peptide culture condition. PBMCs were isolated from leukapheresis product or whole blood by Ficoll-Paque PLUS gradient centrifugation. PBMCs were either cryopreserved at -140 degrees C or used fresh in the expansion assay. The QIAamp Micro DNA Kit was used to extract genomic DNA from the CD4+ T cells. Including the terminal cysteine and phenylalanine, the CDR3 comprises 12 residues. CDR3 DNA is the only sequence kept; it has 36 bases, read in frame from the first base. For CDR1 and CDR2, the germline V gene lists MNHNS and SASEGT. The V end loses 0 bases and the J end loses 5 bases, and a stretch of 4 bases separates them.

Summary of the overall study and its limitations: Compared with monoreactive clones, crossreactive clones had significantly weaker SARS-CoV-2-driven expansion, a result consistent with antigenic imprinting. Sequencing naive versus memory cells indicated that the assay picks up memory recall responses, not primary responses primed during culture. Memory CD4+ clonotypes crossrecognizing SARS-CoV-2 and at least one common cold coronavirus spike were found in 60% to 70% of donors. Crossreactivity analysis was centred on spike protein, so crossreactivity against other viral proteins was not assessed. Small numbers of patients and of tested TCRs were a limitation of the study. No donor contributed both pre-pandemic and post-infection samples, which limited tracing the source of pre-existing responses.

The receptor's source is an adult with COVID-19. The sequenced sample was naive CD4+ T cells from PBMCs, cultured in vitro. Read against the paper, the sample's cell subset or site label means: naive CD4+ T cells isolated by negative enrichment. Recombination connected TRBV6-1 to TRBJ2-5; confidence is insufficient to name the D gene. The CDR3 protein is CASSEARETQYF. The DNA reads as follows: TGTGCCAGCAGTGAAGCGAGGGAGACCCAGTACTTC.